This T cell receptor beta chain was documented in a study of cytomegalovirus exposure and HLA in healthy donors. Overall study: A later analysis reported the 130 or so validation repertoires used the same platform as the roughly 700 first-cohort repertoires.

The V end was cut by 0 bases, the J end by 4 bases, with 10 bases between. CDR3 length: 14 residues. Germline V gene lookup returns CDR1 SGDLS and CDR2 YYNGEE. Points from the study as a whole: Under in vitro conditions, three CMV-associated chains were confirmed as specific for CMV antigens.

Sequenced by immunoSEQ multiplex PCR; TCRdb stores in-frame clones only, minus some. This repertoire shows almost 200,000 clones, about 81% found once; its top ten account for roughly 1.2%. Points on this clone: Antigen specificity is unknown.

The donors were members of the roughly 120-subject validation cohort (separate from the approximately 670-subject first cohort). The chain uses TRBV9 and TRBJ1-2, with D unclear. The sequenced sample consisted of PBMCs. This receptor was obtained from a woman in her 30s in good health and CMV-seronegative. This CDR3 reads CASSVGGLIYGYTF. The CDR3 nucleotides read TGTGCCAGCAGCGTAGGAGGACTGATCTATGGCTACACCTTC.